The following is a T cell receptor (beta chain) sequence with its context. What antigen it recognizes has not been identified. Relative to the germline gene, one junction end is altered; a read error may explain this. This specimen's treatment or condition label, interpreted: in vitro stimulation with specific CMV peptide epitopes to enrich CMV-specific T cells. The data stem from a study of T cell repertoires in cytomegalovirus infection (dated by TCRdb to the late 2010s). A note on the overall study: Peptide stimulations targeted recently identified HLA-C-restricted CMV epitopes, whose presentation resists viral immunomodulation, together with well-studied HLA-B-restricted epitopes. Donor HLA type was relevant to the analysis, because carriage of CMV infection together with the matching HLA type was indicated by public TCR beta signatures.

Sequencing instrument: Illumina HiSeq 1500. TCRdb redid the processing of the public reads, applying fastp at Q25 and MiXCR, and retained in-frame beta chains. Duplicate CDR3 protein sequences are folded into a single record with the most common DNA and genes. The sample yields some 900,000 distinct CDR3 sequences; roughly 33% were counted once. The biggest ten clones account for around 12% of the sample. Paper-wide results and their limitations: Carriers of CMV infection plus the relevant HLA type were discriminated by the cumulative frequency of public TCR beta family members in the study cohort and in an independent approximately 350-donor cohort. In the ex vivo response, HLA-C-restricted CMV-specific TCR beta clonotypes were dominant, and in two of eight donors the single most frequent clonotype came from this HLA-C-restricted group.

The specimen was cultured CD8+ T cells from PBMCs, collected from culture after CMV antigen stimulation. The receptor comes from a human donor in good health (CMV status not recorded). Some clones in this sample may be carry-over from other donors' samples.

The DNA sequence is given as TGTACTAGTGGTTTCCTTGGACTAGCGGGGGACCCAGATACGCAGTATTTT. Translated, it gives CTSGFLGLAGDPDTQYF. Rearrangement joined TRBV12-5 to TRBJ2-3, with 13 junctional bases fitting TRBD2. There are 17 amino acids in the CDR3, from cysteine to phenylalanine inclusive. Of all the DNA, just the CDR3 is kept, 51 bases in frame from base 1. For CDR1 and CDR2, the germline V gene lists LGHNT and FRNRAP.